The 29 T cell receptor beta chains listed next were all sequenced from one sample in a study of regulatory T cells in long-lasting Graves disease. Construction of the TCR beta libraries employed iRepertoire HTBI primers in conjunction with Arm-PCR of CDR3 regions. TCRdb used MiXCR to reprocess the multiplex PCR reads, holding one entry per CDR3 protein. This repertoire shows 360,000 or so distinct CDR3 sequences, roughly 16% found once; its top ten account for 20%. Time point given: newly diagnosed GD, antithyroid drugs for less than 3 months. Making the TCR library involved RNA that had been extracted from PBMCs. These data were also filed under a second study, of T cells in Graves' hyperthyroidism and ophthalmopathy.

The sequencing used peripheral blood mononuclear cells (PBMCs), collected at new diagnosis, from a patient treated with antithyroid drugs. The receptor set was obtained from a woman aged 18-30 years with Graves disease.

CDR3 in amino acids: CASSFGPLTGDTQYF. The CDR3 nucleotides are TGTGCCAGCAGCTTCGGGCCCCTGACGGGGGATACGCAGTATTTT. This chain uses TRBV7-3 with TRBJ2-3, with D perhaps TRBD2 (5 bases). The CDR3 sequence is 15 residues long. Trimming took 3 bases from V and 6 from J, leaving 16 bases between them. Germline CDR1 reads SGHTA; CDR2 reads FQGTGA.

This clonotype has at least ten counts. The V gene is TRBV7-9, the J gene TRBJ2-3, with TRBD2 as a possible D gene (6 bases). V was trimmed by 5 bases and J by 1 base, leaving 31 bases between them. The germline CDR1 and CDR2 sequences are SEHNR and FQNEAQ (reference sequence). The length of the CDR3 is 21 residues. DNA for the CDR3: TGTGCCAGCAGCCGGTTACGCCAAGCGGGCAGACGGGCCAATGGCACAGATACGCAGTATTTT. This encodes CASSRLRQAGRRANGTDTQYF.

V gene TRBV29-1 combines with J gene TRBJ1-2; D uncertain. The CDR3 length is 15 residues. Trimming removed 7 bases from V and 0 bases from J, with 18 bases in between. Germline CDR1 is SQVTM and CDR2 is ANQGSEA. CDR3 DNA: TGCAGCGCCCCCCTGGGAGGACTAACTAACTATGGCTACACCTTC. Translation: CSAPLGGLTNYGYTF.

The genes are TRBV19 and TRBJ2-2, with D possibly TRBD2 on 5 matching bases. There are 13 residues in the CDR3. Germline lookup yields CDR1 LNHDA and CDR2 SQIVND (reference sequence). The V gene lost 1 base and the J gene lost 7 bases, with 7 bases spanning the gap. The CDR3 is CASSIVRDGELFF. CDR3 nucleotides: TGTGCCAGTAGTATAGTGAGGGACGGGGAGCTGTTTTTT.

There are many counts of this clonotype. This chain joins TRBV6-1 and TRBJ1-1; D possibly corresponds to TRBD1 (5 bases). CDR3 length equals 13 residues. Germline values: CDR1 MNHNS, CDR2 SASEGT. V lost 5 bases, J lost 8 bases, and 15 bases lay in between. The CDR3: CASSTSGTREAFF. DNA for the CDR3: TGTGCCAGCAGTACATCCGGGACGCGGGAAGCTTTCTTT.

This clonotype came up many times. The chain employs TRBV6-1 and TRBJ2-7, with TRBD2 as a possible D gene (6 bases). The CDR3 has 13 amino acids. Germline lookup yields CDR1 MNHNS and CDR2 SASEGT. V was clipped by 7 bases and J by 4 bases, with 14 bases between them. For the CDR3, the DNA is TGTGCCAGCACCCCCCGCGGGGAGTACGAGCAGTACTTC. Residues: CASTPRGEYEQYF.

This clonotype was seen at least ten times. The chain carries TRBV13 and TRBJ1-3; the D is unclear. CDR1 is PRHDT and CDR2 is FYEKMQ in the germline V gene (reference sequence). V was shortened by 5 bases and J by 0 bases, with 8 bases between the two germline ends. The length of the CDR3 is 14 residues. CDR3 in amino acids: CASSSRASGNTIYF. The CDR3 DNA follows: TGTGCCAGCAGCAGCAGAGCCTCTGGAAACACCATATATTTT.

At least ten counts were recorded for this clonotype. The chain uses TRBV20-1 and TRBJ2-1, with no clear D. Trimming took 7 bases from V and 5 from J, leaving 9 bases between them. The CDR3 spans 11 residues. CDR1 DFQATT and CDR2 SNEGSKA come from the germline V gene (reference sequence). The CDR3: CSGIRNNEQFF. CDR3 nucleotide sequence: TGCAGTGGGATCAGGAACAATGAGCAGTTCTTC.

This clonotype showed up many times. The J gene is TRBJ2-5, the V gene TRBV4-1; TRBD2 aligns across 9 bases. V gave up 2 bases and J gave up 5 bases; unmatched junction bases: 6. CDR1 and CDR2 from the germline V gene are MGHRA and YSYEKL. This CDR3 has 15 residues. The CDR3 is CASSQSSGTLETQYF. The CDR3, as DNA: TGCGCCAGCAGCCAATCTAGCGGGACACTCGAGACCCAGTACTTC.

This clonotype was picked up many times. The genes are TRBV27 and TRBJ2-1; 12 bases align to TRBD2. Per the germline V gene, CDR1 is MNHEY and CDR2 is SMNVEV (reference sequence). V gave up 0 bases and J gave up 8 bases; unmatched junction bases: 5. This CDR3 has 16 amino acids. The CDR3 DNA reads TGTGCCAGCAGTTTATCCCTAGCGGGAGGGGAGGATGAGCAGTTCTTC. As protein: CASSLSLAGGEDEQFF.

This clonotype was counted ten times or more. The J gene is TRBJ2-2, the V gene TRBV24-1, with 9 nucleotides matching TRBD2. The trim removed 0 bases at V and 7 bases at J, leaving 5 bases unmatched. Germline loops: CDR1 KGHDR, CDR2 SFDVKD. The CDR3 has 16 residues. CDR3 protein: CATSDLQTSGRGELFF. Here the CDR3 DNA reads TGTGCCACCAGTGATTTGCAAACTAGCGGGCGCGGGGAGCTGTTTTTT.

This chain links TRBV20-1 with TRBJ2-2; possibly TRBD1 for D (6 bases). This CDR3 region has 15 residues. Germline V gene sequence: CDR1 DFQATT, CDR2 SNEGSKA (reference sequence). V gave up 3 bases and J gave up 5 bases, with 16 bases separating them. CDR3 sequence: CSASMSGALTGELFF. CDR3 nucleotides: TGCAGTGCTAGCATGTCAGGGGCCCTAACCGGGGAGCTGTTTTTT.

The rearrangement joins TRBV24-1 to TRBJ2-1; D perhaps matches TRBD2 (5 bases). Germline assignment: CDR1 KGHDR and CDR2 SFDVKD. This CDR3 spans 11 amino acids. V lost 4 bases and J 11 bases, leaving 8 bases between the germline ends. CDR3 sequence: CATSDTRKQFF. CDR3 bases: TGTGCCACCAGTGACACTAGGAAGCAGTTCTTC.

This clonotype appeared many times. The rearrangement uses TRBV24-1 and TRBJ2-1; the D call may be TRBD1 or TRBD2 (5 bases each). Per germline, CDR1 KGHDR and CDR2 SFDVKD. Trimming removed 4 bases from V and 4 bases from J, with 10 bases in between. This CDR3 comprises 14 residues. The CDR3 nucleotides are TGTGCCACCAGTGACGGGACGGCTTACAATGAGCAGTTCTTC. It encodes CATSDGTAYNEQFF.

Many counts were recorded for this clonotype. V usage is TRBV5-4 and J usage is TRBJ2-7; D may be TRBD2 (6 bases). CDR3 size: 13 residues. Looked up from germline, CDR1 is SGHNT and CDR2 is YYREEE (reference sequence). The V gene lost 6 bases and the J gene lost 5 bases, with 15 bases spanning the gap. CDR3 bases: TGTGCCAGCACCGACGGGACTGGCAACGAGCAGTACTTC. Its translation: CASTDGTGNEQYF.

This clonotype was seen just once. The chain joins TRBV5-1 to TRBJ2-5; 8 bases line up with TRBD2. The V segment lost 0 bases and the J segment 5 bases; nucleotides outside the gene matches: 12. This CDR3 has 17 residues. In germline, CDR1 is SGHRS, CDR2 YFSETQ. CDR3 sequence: CASSLDGAPSGGETQYF. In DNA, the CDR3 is TGCGCCAGCAGCTTGGATGGGGCCCCAAGCGGGGGTGAGACCCAGTACTTC.

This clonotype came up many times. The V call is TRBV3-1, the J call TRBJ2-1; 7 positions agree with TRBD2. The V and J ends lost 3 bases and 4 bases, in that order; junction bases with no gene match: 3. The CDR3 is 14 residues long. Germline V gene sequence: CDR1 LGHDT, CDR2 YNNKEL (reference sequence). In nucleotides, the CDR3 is TGTGCCAGCAGCCACCTAGCGGATTACAATGAGCAGTTCTTC. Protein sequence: CASSHLADYNEQFF.

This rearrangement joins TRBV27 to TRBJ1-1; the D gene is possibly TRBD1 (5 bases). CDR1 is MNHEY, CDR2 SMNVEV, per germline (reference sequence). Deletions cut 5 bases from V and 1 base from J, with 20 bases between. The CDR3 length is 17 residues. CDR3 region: CASSLIPGRTGNTEAFF. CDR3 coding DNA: TGTGCCAGCAGTCTTATCCCAGGGCGAACTGGGAACACTGAAGCTTTCTTT.

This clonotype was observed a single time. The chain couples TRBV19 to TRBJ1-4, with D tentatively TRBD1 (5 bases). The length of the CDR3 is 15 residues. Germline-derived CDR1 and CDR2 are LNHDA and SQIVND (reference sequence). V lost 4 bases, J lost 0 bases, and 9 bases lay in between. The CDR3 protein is CASSNDRTTNEKLFF. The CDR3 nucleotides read TGTGCCAGTAGTAACGACAGAACAACTAATGAAAAACTGTTTTTT.

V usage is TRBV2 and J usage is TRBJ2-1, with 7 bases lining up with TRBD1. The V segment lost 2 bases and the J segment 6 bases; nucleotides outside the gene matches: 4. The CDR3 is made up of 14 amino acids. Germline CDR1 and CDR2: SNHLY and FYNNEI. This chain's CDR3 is CASSEKGALNEQFF. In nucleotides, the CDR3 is TGTGCCAGCAGTGAAAAGGGGGCCCTCAATGAGCAGTTCTTC.

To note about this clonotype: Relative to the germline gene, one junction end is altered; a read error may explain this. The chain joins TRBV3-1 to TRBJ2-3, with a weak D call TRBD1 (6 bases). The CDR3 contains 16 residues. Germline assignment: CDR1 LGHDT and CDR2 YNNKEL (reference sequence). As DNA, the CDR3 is TGTGCCAGCGGCCAAAGACCTACAGGGTACACAGATACGCAGTATTTT. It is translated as CASGQRPTGYTDTQYF.

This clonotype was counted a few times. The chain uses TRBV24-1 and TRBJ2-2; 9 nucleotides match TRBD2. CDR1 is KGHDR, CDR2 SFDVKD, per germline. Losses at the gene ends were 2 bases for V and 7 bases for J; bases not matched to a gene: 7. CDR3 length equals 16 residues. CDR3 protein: CATSDWGGRAGGELFF. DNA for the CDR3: TGTGCCACCAGTGATTGGGGCGGGAGGGCCGGCGGGGAGCTGTTTTTT.

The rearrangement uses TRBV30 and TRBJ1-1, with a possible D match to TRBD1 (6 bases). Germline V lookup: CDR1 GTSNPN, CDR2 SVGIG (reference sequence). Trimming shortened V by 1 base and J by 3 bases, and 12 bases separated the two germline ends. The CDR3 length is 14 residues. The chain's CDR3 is CAWSGHREYTEAFF. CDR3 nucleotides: TGTGCCTGGAGTGGACACAGGGAATACACTGAAGCTTTCTTT.

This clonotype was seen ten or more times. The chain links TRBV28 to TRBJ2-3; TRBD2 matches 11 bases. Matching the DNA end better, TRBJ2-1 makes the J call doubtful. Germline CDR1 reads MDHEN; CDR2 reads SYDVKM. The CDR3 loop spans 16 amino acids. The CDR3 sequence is CASSPETSGTYNEQFF. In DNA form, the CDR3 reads TGTGCCAGTTCACCGGAGACTAGCGGGACCTACAATGAGCAGTTCTTC.

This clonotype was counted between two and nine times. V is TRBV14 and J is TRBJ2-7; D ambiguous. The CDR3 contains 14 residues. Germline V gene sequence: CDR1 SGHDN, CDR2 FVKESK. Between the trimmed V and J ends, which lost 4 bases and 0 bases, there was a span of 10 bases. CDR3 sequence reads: CASSRHSGSYEQYF. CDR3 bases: TGTGCCAGCAGCCGCCATTCTGGCTCCTACGAGCAGTACTTC. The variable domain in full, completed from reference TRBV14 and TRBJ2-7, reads EAGVTQFPSHSVIEKGQTVTLRCDPISGHDNLYWYRRVMGKEIKFLLHFVKESKQDESGMPNNRFLAERTGGTYSTLKVQPAELEDSGVYFCASSRHSGSYEQYFGPGTRLTVT.

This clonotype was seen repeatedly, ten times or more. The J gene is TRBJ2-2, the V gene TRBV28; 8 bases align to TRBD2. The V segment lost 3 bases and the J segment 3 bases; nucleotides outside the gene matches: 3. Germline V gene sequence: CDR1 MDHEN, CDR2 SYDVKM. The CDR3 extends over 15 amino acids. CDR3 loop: CASSFGGGHTGELFF. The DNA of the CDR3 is TGTGCCAGCAGTTTTGGCGGGGGGCACACCGGGGAGCTGTTTTTT.

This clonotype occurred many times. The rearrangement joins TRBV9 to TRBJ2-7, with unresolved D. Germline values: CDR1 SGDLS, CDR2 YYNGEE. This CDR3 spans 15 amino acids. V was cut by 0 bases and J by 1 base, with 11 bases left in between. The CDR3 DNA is TGTGCCAGCAGCGTAGTTGGGCACACTTCCTACGAGCAGTACTTC. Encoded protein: CASSVVGHTSYEQYF.

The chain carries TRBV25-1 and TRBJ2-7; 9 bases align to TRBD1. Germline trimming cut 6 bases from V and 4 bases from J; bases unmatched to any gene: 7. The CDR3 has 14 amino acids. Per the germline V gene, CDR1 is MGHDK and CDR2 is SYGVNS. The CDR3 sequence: CASSLTGGAYEQYF. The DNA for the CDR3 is TGTGCCAGCAGCCTGACAGGGGGTGCTTACGAGCAGTACTTC.

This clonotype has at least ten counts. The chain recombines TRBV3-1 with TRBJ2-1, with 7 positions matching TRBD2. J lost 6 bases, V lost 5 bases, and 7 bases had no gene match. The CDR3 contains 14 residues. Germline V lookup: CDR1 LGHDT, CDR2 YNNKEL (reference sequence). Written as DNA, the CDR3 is TGTGCCAGCAGCGGGCTAGCGGTTCGCAATGAGCAGTTCTTC. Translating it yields CASSGLAVRNEQFF.